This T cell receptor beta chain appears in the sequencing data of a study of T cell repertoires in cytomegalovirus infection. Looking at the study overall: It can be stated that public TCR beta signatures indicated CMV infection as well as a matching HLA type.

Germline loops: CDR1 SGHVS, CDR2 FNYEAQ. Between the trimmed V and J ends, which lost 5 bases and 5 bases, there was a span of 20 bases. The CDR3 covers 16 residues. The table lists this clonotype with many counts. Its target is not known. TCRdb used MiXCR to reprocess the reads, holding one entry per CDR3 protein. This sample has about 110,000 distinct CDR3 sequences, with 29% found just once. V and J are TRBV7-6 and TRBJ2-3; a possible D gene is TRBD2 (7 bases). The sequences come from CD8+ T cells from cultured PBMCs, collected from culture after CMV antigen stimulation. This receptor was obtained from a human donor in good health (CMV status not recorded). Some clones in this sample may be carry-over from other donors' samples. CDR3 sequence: CASSQEGGGLKDTQYF. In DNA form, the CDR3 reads TGTGCCAGCAGCCAAGAGGGGGGGGGCCTGAAAGATACGCAGTATTTT. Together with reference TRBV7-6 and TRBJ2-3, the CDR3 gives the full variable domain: GAGVSQSPRYKVTKRGQDVALRCDPISGHVSLYWYRQALGQGPEFLTYFNYEAQQDKSGLPNDRFSAERPEGSISTLTIQRTEQRDSAMYRCASSQEGGGLKDTQYFGPGTRLTVL.